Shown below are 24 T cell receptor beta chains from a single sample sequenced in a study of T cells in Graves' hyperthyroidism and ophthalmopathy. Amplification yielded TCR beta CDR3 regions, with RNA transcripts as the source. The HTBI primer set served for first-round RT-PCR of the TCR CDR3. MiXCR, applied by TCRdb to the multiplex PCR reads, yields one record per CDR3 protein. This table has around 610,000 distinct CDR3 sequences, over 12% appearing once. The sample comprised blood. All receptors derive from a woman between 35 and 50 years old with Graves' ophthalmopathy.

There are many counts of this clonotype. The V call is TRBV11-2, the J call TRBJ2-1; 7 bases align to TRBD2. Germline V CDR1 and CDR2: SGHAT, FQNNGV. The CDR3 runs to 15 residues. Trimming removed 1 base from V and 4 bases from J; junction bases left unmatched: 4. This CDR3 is CASSLGSGSYNEQFF. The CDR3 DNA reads TGTGCCAGCAGCTTAGGTAGCGGGTCGTACAATGAGCAGTTCTTC.

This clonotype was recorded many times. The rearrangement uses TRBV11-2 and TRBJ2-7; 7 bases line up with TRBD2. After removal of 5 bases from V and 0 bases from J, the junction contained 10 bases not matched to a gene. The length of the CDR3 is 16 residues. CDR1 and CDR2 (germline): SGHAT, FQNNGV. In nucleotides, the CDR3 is TGTGCCAGCAGCAGGGAGGGCCTTAATCCCTCCTACGAGCAGTACTTC. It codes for CASSREGLNPSYEQYF.

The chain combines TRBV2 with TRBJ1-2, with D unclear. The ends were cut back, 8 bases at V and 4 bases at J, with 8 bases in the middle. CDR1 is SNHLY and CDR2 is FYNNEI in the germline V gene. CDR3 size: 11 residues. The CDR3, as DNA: TGTGCCAGCGGGCAGCTCTATGGCTACACCTTC. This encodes CASGQLYGYTF.

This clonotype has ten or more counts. CDR3 protein: CASSSPLAGGADTQYF. The CDR3 bases are TGTGCCAGCAGCTCGCCACTAGCGGGAGGGGCAGATACGCAGTATTTT. This chain joins TRBV7-9 and TRBJ2-3; TRBD2 agrees at 13 bases. There are 16 residues in the CDR3. The V and J ends lost 4 bases and 4 bases, in that order; junction bases with no gene match: 5. The germline gives CDR1 SEHNR, CDR2 FQNEAQ (reference sequence).

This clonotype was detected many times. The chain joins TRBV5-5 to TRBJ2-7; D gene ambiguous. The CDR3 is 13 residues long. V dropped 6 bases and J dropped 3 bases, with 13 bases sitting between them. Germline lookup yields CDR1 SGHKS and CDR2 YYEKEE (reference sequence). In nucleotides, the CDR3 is TGTGCCAGCATCCTCGGACCAAACTACGAGCAGTACTTC. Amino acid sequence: CASILGPNYEQYF. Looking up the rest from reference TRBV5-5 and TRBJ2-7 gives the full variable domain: DAGVTQSPTHLIKTRGQQVTLRCSPISGHKSVSWYQQVLGQGPQFIFQYYEKEERGRGNFPDRFSARQFPNYSSELNVNALLLGDSALYLCASILGPNYEQYFGPGTRLTVT.

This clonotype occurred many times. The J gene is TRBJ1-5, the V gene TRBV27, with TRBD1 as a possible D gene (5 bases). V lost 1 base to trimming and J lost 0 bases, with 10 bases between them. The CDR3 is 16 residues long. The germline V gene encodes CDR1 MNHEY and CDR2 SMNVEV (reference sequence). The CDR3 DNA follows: TGTGCCAGCAGTTTATTGGGGCCTTATAGCAATCAGCCCCAGCATTTT. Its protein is CASSLLGPYSNQPQHF.

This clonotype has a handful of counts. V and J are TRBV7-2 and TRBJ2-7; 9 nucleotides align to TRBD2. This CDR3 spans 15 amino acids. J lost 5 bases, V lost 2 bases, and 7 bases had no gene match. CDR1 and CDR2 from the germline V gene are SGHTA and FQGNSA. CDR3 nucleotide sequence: TGTGCCAGCAGCTTATTTAGCGGGAGTGGCAACGAGCAGTACTTC. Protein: CASSLFSGSGNEQYF.

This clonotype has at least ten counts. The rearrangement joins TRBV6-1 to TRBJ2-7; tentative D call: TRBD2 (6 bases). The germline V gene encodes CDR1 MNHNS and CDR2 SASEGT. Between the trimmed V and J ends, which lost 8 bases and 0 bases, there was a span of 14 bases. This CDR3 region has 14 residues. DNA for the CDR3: TGTGCCAGCTCGATGGAGGGGAGCTCCTACGAGCAGTACTTC. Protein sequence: CASSMEGSSYEQYF.

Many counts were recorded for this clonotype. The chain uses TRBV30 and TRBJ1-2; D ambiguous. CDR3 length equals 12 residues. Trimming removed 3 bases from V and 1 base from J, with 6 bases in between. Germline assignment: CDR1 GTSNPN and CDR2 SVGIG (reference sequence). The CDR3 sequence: CAWSLDNYGYTF. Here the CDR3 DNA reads TGTGCCTGGAGCTTAGATAACTATGGCTACACCTTC.

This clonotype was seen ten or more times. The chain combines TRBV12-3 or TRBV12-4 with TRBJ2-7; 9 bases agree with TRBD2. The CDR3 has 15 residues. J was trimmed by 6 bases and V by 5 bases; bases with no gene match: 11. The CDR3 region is CASSRTGLAGPEQYF. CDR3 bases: TGTGCCAGCAGTCGGACGGGACTAGCCGGACCCGAGCAGTACTTC.

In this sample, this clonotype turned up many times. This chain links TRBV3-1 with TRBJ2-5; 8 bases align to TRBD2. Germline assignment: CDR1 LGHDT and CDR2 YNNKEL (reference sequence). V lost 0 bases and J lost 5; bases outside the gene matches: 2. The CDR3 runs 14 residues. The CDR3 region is CASSQETSVETQYF. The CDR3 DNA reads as TGTGCCAGCAGCCAAGAGACTAGCGTGGAGACCCAGTACTTC.

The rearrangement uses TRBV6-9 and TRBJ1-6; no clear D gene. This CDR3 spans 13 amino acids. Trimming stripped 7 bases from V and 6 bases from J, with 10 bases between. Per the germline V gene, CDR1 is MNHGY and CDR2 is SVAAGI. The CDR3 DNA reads TGTGCCAGCATGCTGGGAACTAATTCACCCCTCCACTTT. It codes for CASMLGTNSPLHF.

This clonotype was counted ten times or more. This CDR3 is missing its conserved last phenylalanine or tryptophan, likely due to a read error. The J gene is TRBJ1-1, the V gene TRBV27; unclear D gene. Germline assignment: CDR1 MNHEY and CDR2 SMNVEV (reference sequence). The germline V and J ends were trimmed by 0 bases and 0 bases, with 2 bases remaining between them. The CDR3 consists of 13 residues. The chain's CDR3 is CASSLSLNTEAFL. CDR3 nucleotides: TGTGCCAGCAGTTTATCCCTGAACACTGAAGCTTTCCTT.

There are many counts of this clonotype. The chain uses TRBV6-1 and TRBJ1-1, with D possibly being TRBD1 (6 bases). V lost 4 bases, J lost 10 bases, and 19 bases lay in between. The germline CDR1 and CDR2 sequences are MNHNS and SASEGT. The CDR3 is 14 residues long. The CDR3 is CASSGQGIFNVAFF. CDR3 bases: TGTGCCAGCAGTGGGCAGGGGATCTTCAACGTAGCTTTCTTT.

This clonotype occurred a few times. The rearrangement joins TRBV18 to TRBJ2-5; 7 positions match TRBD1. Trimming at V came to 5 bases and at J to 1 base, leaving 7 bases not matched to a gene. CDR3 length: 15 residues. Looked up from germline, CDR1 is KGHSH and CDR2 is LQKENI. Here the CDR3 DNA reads TGTGCCAGCTCAGGGGCACAGGGGATCCAAGAGACCCAGTACTTC. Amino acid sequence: CASSGAQGIQETQYF.

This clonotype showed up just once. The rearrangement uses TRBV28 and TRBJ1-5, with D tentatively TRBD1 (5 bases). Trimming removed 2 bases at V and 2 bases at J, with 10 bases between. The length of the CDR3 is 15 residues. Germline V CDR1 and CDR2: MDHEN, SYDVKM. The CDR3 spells CASSLGTSGNQPQHF. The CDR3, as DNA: TGTGCCAGCAGTTTAGGGACGTCGGGCAATCAGCCCCAGCATTTT.

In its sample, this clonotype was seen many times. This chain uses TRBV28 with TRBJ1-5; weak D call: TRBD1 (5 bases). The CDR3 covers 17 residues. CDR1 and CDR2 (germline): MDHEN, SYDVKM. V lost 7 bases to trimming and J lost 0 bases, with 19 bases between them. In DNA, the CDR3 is TGTGCCAGCAATCCTTTACGGGGCGGTGATAGCAATCAGCCCCAGCATTTT. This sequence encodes CASNPLRGGDSNQPQHF.

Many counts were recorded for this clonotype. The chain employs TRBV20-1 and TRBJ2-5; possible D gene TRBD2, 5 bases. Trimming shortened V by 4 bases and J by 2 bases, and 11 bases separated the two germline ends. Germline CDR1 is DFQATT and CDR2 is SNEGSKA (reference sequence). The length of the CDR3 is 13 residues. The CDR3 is CSATYGGQETQYF. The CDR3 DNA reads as TGCAGTGCTACCTATGGCGGGCAAGAGACCCAGTACTTC.

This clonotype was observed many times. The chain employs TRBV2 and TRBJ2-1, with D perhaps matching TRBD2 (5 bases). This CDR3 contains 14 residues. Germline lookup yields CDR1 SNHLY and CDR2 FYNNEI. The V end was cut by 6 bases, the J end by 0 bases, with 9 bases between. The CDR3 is CASRAGSSYNEQFF. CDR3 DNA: TGTGCCAGCAGGGCGGGTAGCTCCTACAATGAGCAGTTCTTC.

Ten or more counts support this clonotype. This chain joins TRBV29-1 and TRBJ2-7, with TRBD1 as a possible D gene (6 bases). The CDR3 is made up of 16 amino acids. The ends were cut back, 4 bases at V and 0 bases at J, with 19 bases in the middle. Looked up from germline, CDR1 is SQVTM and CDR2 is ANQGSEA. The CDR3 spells CSVGGTDSLSSYEQYF. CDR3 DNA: TGCAGCGTTGGAGGTACGGACAGCCTGAGCTCCTACGAGCAGTACTTC.

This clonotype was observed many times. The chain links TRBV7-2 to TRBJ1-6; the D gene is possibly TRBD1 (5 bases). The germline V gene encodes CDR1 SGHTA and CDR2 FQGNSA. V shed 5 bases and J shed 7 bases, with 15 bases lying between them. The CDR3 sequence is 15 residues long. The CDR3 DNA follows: TGTGCCAGCAGCCTTAAAGACAGAACCAATTCACCCCTCCACTTT. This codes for CASSLKDRTNSPLHF.

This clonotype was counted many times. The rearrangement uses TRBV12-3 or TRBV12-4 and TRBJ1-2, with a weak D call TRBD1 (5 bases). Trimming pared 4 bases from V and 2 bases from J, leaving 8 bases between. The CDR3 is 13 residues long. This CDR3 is CASSSGRNYGYTF. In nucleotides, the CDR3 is TGTGCCAGCAGTTCGGGACGGAACTATGGCTACACCTTC.

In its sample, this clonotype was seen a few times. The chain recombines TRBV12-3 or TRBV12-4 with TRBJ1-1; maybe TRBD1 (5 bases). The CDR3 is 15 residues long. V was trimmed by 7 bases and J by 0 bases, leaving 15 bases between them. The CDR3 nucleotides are TGTGCCAGCAAGCTTACCAGGGCAATGAACACTGAAGCTTTCTTT. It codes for CASKLTRAMNTEAFF.

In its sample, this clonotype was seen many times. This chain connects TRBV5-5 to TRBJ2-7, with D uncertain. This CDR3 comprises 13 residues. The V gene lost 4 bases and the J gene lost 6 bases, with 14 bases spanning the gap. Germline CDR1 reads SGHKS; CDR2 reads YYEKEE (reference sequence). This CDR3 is CASSPYGEREQYF. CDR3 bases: TGTGCCAGCAGCCCGTATGGGGAACGCGAGCAGTACTTC. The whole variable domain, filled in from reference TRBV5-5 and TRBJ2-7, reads DAGVTQSPTHLIKTRGQQVTLRCSPISGHKSVSWYQQVLGQGPQFIFQYYEKEERGRGNFPDRFSARQFPNYSSELNVNALLLGDSALYLCASSPYGEREQYFGPGTRLTVT.